Listed below are T cell receptor beta chains from one sample, sequenced in a study of cytomegalovirus exposure and HLA in healthy donors. The table came from immunoSEQ multiplex PCR; TCRdb's copy has only in-frame clones and leaves some out. The sample includes about 200,000 clones, around 79% of them seen just once. The sequencing input was PBMCs. The source of these receptors is a woman in her 30s in good health and CMV-seropositive. Each CDR3 is given with its conserved first and last residue. The order of the fields is clone size, V gene, D gene, J gene, CDR3 protein, CDR3 DNA. The D gene is left open where the match is weak. The listing skips clone size in some rows; elsewhere it reads once, few, many or a size class.

clone size: -; V gene: TRBV19; D gene: -; J gene: TRBJ1-5; CDR3 protein: CASSTEPQGKGHF; CDR3 DNA: TGTGCCAGTAGTACAGAGCCGCAGGGGAAGGGGCATTTT
clone size: -; V gene: TRBV5-4; D gene: -; J gene: TRBJ1-2; CDR3 protein: CASSLNRVRGYTF; CDR3 DNA: TGTGCCAGCAGCTTGAACAGGGTACGTGGCTACACCTTC
clone size: -; V gene: TRBV5-8; D gene: TRBD1; J gene: TRBJ1-5; CDR3 protein: CASSGTAYSNQPQHF; CDR3 DNA: TGTGCCAGCAGTGGGACAGCCTATAGCAATCAGCCCCAGCATTTT
clone size: -; V gene: TRBV27; D gene: -; J gene: TRBJ2-7; CDR3 protein: CASSSETGVYEQYF; CDR3 DNA: TGTGCCAGCAGTTCGGAAACGGGAGTTTACGAGCAGTACTTC
clone size: -; V gene: TRBV29-1; D gene: TRBD2; J gene: TRBJ2-3; CDR3 protein: CSVAGALTSRTTDTQYF; CDR3 DNA: TGCAGCGTTGCGGGAGCTCTGACTAGCCGAACTACAGATACGCAGTATTTT
clone size: -; V gene: TRBV9; D gene: -; J gene: TRBJ1-2; CDR3 protein: CASSVGAGGDNYGYTF; CDR3 DNA: TGTGCCAGCAGCGTAGGGGCCGGGGGGGATAACTATGGCTACACCTTC
clone size: -; V gene: TRBV13; D gene: -; J gene: TRBJ2-5; CDR3 protein: CASSLGGPQETQYF; CDR3 DNA: TGTGCCAGCAGCTTAGGGGGCCCACAAGAGACCCAGTACTTC
clone size: -; V gene: TRBV19; D gene: -; J gene: TRBJ1-3; CDR3 protein: CASVGHRTAGNTIYF; CDR3 DNA: TGTGCCAGTGTGGGGCACAGGACAGCTGGAAACACCATATATTTT
clone size: few; V gene: TRBV7-8; D gene: TRBD1; J gene: TRBJ2-6; CDR3 protein: CASSPGQGSPGANVLTF; CDR3 DNA: TGTGCCAGCAGCCCAGGACAGGGGTCTCCTGGGGCCAACGTCCTGACTTTC
clone size: -; V gene: TRBV15; D gene: -; J gene: TRBJ2-2; CDR3 protein: CATRIEENTGELFF; CDR3 DNA: TGTGCCACCAGAATAGAGGAGAACACCGGGGAGCTGTTTTTT
clone size: -; V gene: TRBV12-5; D gene: -; J gene: TRBJ2-1; CDR3 protein: CASGLSWEENEQFF; CDR3 DNA: TGTGCTAGTGGTTTGTCCTGGGAGGAGAATGAGCAGTTCTTC
clone size: few; V gene: TRBV4-2; D gene: -; J gene: TRBJ2-1; CDR3 protein: CASSQAVTESLHEQFF; CDR3 DNA: TGTGCCAGCAGCCAAGCCGTCACGGAGTCCCTGCATGAGCAGTTCTTC
clone size: -; V gene: TRBV4-1; D gene: TRBD2; J gene: TRBJ2-1; CDR3 protein: CASSLLIAGGNNEQFF; CDR3 DNA: TGCGCCAGCAGCCTACTCATAGCGGGAGGAAACAATGAGCAGTTCTTC
clone size: once; V gene: TRBV11-3; D gene: -; J gene: TRBJ1-2; CDR3 protein: CASSLGGDGTNYGYTF; CDR3 DNA: TGTGCCAGCAGCTTAGGGGGGGACGGAACTAACTATGGCTACACCTTC
clone size: -; V gene: TRBV5-1; D gene: TRBD2; J gene: TRBJ2-5; CDR3 protein: CASSLLGGRAETQYF; CDR3 DNA: TGCGCCAGCAGCTTGTTAGGCGGGAGGGCGGAGACCCAGTACTTC
clone size: -; V gene: TRBV19; D gene: -; J gene: TRBJ1-1; CDR3 protein: CASNPIGDTEAFF; CDR3 DNA: TGTGCCAGTAATCCCATCGGGGACACTGAAGCTTTCTTT
clone size: -; V gene: TRBV19; D gene: TRBD1; J gene: TRBJ1-5; CDR3 protein: CASTEQSGTGQPQHF; CDR3 DNA: TGTGCCAGTACCGAACAATCCGGGACAGGCCAGCCCCAGCATTTT
clone size: -; V gene: TRBV7-8; D gene: -; J gene: TRBJ1-1; CDR3 protein: CASSLEVRFRDTEAFF; CDR3 DNA: TGTGCCAGCAGCTTAGAAGTGAGGTTCCGAGACACTGAAGCTTTCTTT
clone size: -; V gene: TRBV11-2; D gene: -; J gene: TRBJ1-3; CDR3 protein: CASSRGFGNTIYF; CDR3 DNA: TGTGCCAGCAGCCGGGGTTTTGGAAACACCATATATTTT
clone size: -; V gene: TRBV11-2; D gene: TRBD1; J gene: TRBJ2-6; CDR3 protein: CASSPLHRTGRLGANVLTF; CDR3 DNA: TGTGCCAGCAGCCCGCTGCACCGGACAGGGAGGCTTGGGGCCAACGTCCTGACTTTC
clone size: few; V gene: TRBV4-3; D gene: TRBD2; J gene: TRBJ2-5; CDR3 protein: CASSQDRTSGPSRTQYF; CDR3 DNA: TGCGCCAGCAGCCAAGATAGGACTAGCGGCCCTTCAAGGACCCAGTACTTC
clone size: -; V gene: TRBV19; D gene: TRBD2; J gene: TRBJ2-2; CDR3 protein: CASSIRLAGGELFF; CDR3 DNA: TGTGCCAGTAGTATTAGGCTAGCGGGCGGGGAGCTGTTTTTT
clone size: -; V gene: TRBV2; D gene: TRBD1; J gene: TRBJ2-3; CDR3 protein: CASGGQGTDTQYF; CDR3 DNA: TGTGCCAGCGGGGGACAGGGCACAGATACGCAGTATTTT
clone size: -; V gene: TRBV4-3; D gene: -; J gene: TRBJ1-3; CDR3 protein: CASSPRSGFGLSGNTIYF; CDR3 DNA: TGCGCCAGCAGCCCTAGAAGCGGTTTTGGACTTTCTGGAAACACCATATATTTT
clone size: -; V gene: TRBV27; D gene: TRBD1; J gene: TRBJ1-3; CDR3 protein: CASSPGQETSGNTIYF; CDR3 DNA: TGTGCCAGCAGTCCCGGACAGGAGACTTCTGGAAACACCATATATTTT
clone size: once; V gene: TRBV5-5; D gene: -; J gene: TRBJ2-7; CDR3 protein: CASSLVNSPIYEQYF; CDR3 DNA: TGTGCCAGCAGCTTAGTGAACTCACCTATTTACGAGCAGTACTTC
clone size: few; V gene: TRBV11-3; D gene: TRBD2; J gene: TRBJ2-5; CDR3 protein: CASSLAAGSGVGTQYF; CDR3 DNA: TGTGCCAGCAGCTTAGCGGCCGGGAGCGGGGTGGGGACCCAGTACTTC
clone size: -; V gene: TRBV7-9; D gene: -; J gene: TRBJ2-5; CDR3 protein: CASSLIANPPSQETQYF; CDR3 DNA: TGTGCCAGCAGCTTGATAGCGAACCCGCCCTCACAAGAGACCCAGTACTTC